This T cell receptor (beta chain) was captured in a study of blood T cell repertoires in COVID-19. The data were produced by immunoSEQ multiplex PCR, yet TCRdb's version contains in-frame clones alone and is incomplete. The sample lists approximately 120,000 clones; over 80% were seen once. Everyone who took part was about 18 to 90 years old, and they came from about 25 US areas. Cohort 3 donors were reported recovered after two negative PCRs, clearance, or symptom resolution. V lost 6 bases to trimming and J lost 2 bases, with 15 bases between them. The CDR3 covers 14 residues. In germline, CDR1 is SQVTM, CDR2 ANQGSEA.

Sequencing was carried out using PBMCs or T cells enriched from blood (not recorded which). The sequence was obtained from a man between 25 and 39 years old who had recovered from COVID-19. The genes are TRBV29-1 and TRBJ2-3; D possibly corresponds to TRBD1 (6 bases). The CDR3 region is CSVRQGSPTDTQYF. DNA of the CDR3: TGCAGCGTCCGCCAGGGGTCTCCCACAGATACGCAGTATTTT.